These 32 T cell receptor beta chains share one sample of origin, sequenced in a study of Ad26.COV2.S vaccination and SARS-CoV-2 variants. Treatment indicated: approximately 18 received Ad26.COV2.S at low or high dose, single or two shots; about five received placebo; per-sample allocation not given. Samples were taken on day 63 after the first vaccine or placebo injection. TCRdb keeps only in-frame clones here, not all; method: immunoSEQ multiplex PCR. This sample carries about 350,000 clones, 75% to 90% of them seen once, and the ten largest clones take around 10%. The sequenced sample was peripheral blood, obtained in a trial of Ad26.COV2.S vaccine versus placebo. The receptors stem from a person aged 18-65 years who received the Ad26.COV2.S COVID-19 vaccine or a placebo.

The rearrangement links TRBV28 to TRBJ1-2, with D hard to call. The CDR3 has 12 residues. In germline, CDR1 is MDHEN, CDR2 SYDVKM. The ends were cut back, 5 bases at V and 8 bases at J, with 12 bases in the middle. CDR3 in amino acids: CASSGEVRGYTF. The CDR3 nucleotides read TGTGCCAGCAGTGGGGAGGTGAGAGGCTACACCTTC.

The chain employs TRBV7-2 and TRBJ2-5; no reliable D call. Between the trimmed V and J ends, which lost 1 base and 5 bases, there was a span of 11 bases. CDR3 size: 14 residues. Germline CDR1 and CDR2: SGHTA and FQGNSA. CDR3 sequence reads: CASSLVGLVETQYF. In DNA, the CDR3 is TGTGCCAGCAGCTTAGTCGGTCTGGTGGAGACCCAGTACTTC.

The chain has TRBV19 and TRBJ2-7; D may correspond to TRBD1 or TRBD2 (5 bases each). The V gene's germline CDR1 is LNHDA and CDR2 SQIVND (reference sequence). Trimming left V 4 bases short and J 2 bases short, with 9 bases between. The CDR3 spans 13 residues. The CDR3 reads CASSRDGTYEQYF. In DNA, the CDR3 is TGTGCCAGTAGTAGGGACGGCACCTACGAGCAGTACTTC.

The V and J genes are TRBV12-3 or TRBV12-4 and TRBJ2-3, with 7 bases lining up with TRBD1. The CDR3 is made up of 12 amino acids. Trimming cost V 10 bases and J 4 bases; bases outside gene matches: 5. CDR3 DNA: TGTGCCACCGGACAGGTGCCAGATACGCAGTATTTT. Its translation is CATGQVPDTQYF.

This clone was recorded once. V is TRBV5-6 and J is TRBJ1-1, with a possible D match to TRBD1 (6 bases). Per germline, CDR1 SGHDT and CDR2 YYEEEE. The CDR3 runs 16 residues. Deletions cut 4 bases from V and 4 bases from J, with 20 bases between. The CDR3 nucleotides are TGTGCCAGCAGCCCTTGGGGCAGACAGGCCAGCACTGAAGCTTTCTTT. Translating it yields CASSPWGRQASTEAFF. Full variable domain (rest looked up from reference TRBV5-6 and TRBJ1-1): DAGVTQSPTHLIKTRGQQVTLRCSPKSGHDTVSWYQQALGQGPQFIFQYYEEEERQRGNFPDRFSGHQFPNYSSELNVNALLLGDSALYLCASSPWGRQASTEAFFGQGTRLTVV.

The V gene is TRBV29-1, the J gene TRBJ2-1; the match to TRBD2 covers 8 bases. The V gene end was trimmed by 8 bases and the J gene end by 6 bases; junction bases not matched to a gene: 9. The CDR3 is 13 residues long. Looked up from germline, CDR1 is SQVTM and CDR2 is ANQGSEA. The CDR3 loop reads CSSEVLAANEQFF. The CDR3 nucleotides are TGCAGCTCCGAAGTACTAGCGGCCAATGAGCAGTTCTTC.

In its sample, this clone was seen once. The chain uses TRBV6-5 and TRBJ1-1; 7 bases match TRBD1. V was clipped by 2 bases and J by 0 bases; unmatched bases: 6. The CDR3 sequence is 16 residues long. From germline, CDR1 is MNHEY and CDR2 SVGAGI. CDR3 sequence reads: CASSYQGGNMNTEAFF. CDR3 DNA sequence: TGTGCCAGCAGTTACCAGGGGGGGAACATGAACACTGAAGCTTTCTTT.

The chain couples TRBV4-3 to TRBJ1-6, with TRBD1 as a possible D gene (6 bases). Deletions cut 0 bases from V and 2 bases from J, with 17 bases between. The CDR3 has 19 amino acids. Germline lookup yields CDR1 LGHNA and CDR2 YSLEER. The CDR3 sequence is CASSQDGPGAITYNSPLHF. CDR3 sequence (DNA): TGCGCCAGCAGCCAAGATGGGCCGGGGGCGATAACCTATAATTCACCCCTCCACTTT.

The chain couples TRBV29-1 to TRBJ1-2, with 8 bases lining up with TRBD1. Looked up from germline, CDR1 is SQVTM and CDR2 is ANQGSEA. The ends lost 5 bases at V and 0 bases at J; junction bases unmatched: 14. The CDR3 runs to 17 residues. The CDR3 DNA reads TGCAGCGTTCTTCCCTGGACAGGGAGGAACTCTAACTATGGCTACACCTTC. Translated, it gives CSVLPWTGRNSNYGYTF.

The V and J genes are TRBV5-6 and TRBJ2-5, with D hard to call. The CDR3 sequence is 12 residues long. Deletions cut 0 bases from V and 5 bases from J, with 5 bases between. The germline V gene encodes CDR1 SGHDT and CDR2 YYEEEE. CDR3: CASSLARETQYF. CDR3 nucleotides: TGTGCCAGCAGCTTGGCGAGGGAGACCCAGTACTTC.

The chain recombines TRBV4-2 with TRBJ2-6, with D uncertain. The CDR3 extends over 18 amino acids. Trimming took off 0 bases at V and 2 bases at J, with 14 bases between the two ends. CDR1 is LGHNA, CDR2 YNFKEQ, per germline. CDR3 loop: CASSQEIIGGAGANVLTF. Here the CDR3 DNA reads TGTGCCAGCAGCCAAGAGATTATAGGTGGCGCTGGGGCCAACGTCCTGACTTTC.

The chain couples TRBV18 to TRBJ1-2, with D unresolved. The CDR3 length is 14 residues. The ends were cut back, 3 bases at V and 8 bases at J, with 16 bases in the middle. Germline loops: CDR1 KGHSH, CDR2 LQKENI. This CDR3 is CASSPMTGDVGYTF. The CDR3 DNA reads TGTGCCAGCTCACCCATGACGGGAGACGTCGGCTACACCTTC.

The rearrangement links TRBV19 to TRBJ2-1, with 9 bases identical to TRBD2. The CDR3 contains 16 residues. CDR1 is LNHDA, CDR2 SQIVND, per germline (reference sequence). Losses at the gene ends were 1 base for V and 4 bases for J; bases not matched to a gene: 5. CDR3 DNA: TGTGCCAGTAGTATAGGGCTAGCGGGGCCTTACAATGAGCAGTTCTTC. It encodes CASSIGLAGPYNEQFF. Full variable domain (missing parts from reference TRBV19 and TRBJ2-1): DGGITQSPKYLFRKEGQNVTLSCEQNLNHDAMYWYRQDPGQGLRLIYYSQIVNDFQKGDIAEGYSVSREKKESFPLTVTSAQKNPTAFYLCASSIGLAGPYNEQFFGPGTRLTVL.

The genes are TRBV7-2 and TRBJ1-2; 9 bases fit TRBD1. J lost 4 bases, V lost 10 bases, and 7 bases had no gene match. The CDR3 length is 13 residues. Germline CDR1 is SGHTA and CDR2 is FQGNSA. This chain's CDR3 is CAKTDRGGYGYTF. The DNA of the CDR3 is TGTGCCAAGACGGACAGGGGTGGCTATGGCTACACCTTC.

The chain recombines TRBV7-8 with TRBJ1-2; weak D call: TRBD1 (6 bases). This CDR3 is built from 14 residues. Trimming cost V 4 bases and J 3 bases, with 12 bases left between them. Germline CDR1 SGHVS, CDR2 FQNEAQ. In DNA form, the CDR3 reads TGTGCCAGCAGCTCACAGGGAATTGACTATGGCTACACCTTC. This sequence encodes CASSSQGIDYGYTF.

The rearrangement uses TRBV27 and TRBJ2-1, with D possibly matching TRBD2 (5 bases). The V end was cut by 6 bases, the J end by 2 bases, with 5 bases between. The CDR3 covers 12 residues. From germline, CDR1 is MNHEY and CDR2 SMNVEV (reference sequence). In DNA form, the CDR3 reads TGTGCCAGCAGCGGGGCCTACAATGAGCAGTTCTTC. It specifies CASSGAYNEQFF.

The rearrangement uses TRBV2 and TRBJ2-3; the D gene could be TRBD1 or TRBD2 (6 bases each). This CDR3 has 16 amino acids. Deletions cut 6 bases from V and 4 bases from J, with 20 bases between. The germline V gene has CDR1 SNHLY and CDR2 FYNNEI. CDR3 nucleotides: TGTGCCAGCAGGGCCCGGTCGGGGGCAGTGGCAGATACGCAGTATTTT. As protein: CASRARSGAVADTQYF. Together with reference TRBV2 and TRBJ2-3, the CDR3 gives the full variable domain: EPEVTQTPSHQVTQMGQEVILRCVPISNHLYFYWYRQILGQKVEFLVSFYNNEISEKSEIFDDQFSVERPDGSNFTLKIRSTKLEDSAMYFCASRARSGAVADTQYFGPGTRLTVL.

The gene calls are TRBV30 and TRBJ1-1; D may be TRBD1 (6 bases). Trimming cost V 3 bases and J 7 bases, with 12 bases left between them. The germline gives CDR1 GTSNPN, CDR2 SVGIG (reference sequence). The CDR3 is 12 residues long. Here the CDR3 DNA reads TGTGCCTGGAGGAGGACAGAAGGTGAAGCTTTCTTT. This codes for CAWRRTEGEAFF.

This chain uses TRBV11-1 with TRBJ2-1; the D gene could be TRBD1 or TRBD2 (5 bases each). Trimming cost V 5 bases and J 4 bases, with 18 bases left between them. Germline V gene data show CDR1 as SGHAT and CDR2 as FQDESV (reference sequence). The CDR3 is made up of 16 amino acids. The CDR3 sequence: CASSPSGPSNYNEQFF. CDR3 DNA sequence: TGTGCCAGCAGCCCTTCGGGGCCATCCAATTACAATGAGCAGTTCTTC.

The V gene is TRBV12-3 or TRBV12-4, the J gene TRBJ2-7, with D unclear. This CDR3 is 13 amino acids long. V was pared by 3 bases and J by 4 bases, with 10 bases between. The CDR3 reads CASSFSLIYEQYF. In DNA form, the CDR3 reads TGTGCCAGCAGTTTTTCCTTAATATACGAGCAGTACTTC.

This clone has a single count. DNA of the CDR3: TGTGCCAGCAGTTCCACCCTGACGACAGCGAACACTGAAGCTTTCTTT. Amino acids: CASSSTLTTANTEAFF. The chain couples TRBV6-5 to TRBJ1-1, with D perhaps matching TRBD1 (5 bases). V lost 4 bases and J lost 1, with 16 bases in between. The CDR3 totals 16 residues. Germline V gene lookup returns CDR1 MNHEY and CDR2 SVGAGI.

V gene TRBV7-2 combines with J gene TRBJ2-7, with D maybe TRBD1 (5 bases). Trimming removed 7 bases from V and 2 bases from J, with 15 bases in between. The CDR3 sequence is 14 residues long. Germline V lookup: CDR1 SGHTA, CDR2 FQGNSA. The CDR3 sequence: CASMAQALAYEQYF. Here the CDR3 DNA reads TGTGCCAGCATGGCACAGGCCCTCGCCTACGAGCAGTACTTC.

The genes are TRBV5-4 and TRBJ2-2; a weak D match, TRBD1 (6 bases). In germline, CDR1 is SGHNT, CDR2 YYREEE (reference sequence). This CDR3 has 16 residues. V lost 1 base and J 7 bases, leaving 17 bases between the germline ends. The CDR3 spells CASSLRGGGGGGELFF. DNA of the CDR3: TGTGCCAGCAGCTTGAGAGGGGGTGGTGGTGGCGGGGAGCTGTTTTTT.

The V and J genes are TRBV7-9 and TRBJ2-3; possibly TRBD2 for D (6 bases). CDR1 and CDR2 (germline): SEHNR, FQNEAQ (reference sequence). Trimming left V 7 bases short and J 1 base short, with 15 bases between. This CDR3 has 15 residues. CDR3 region: CASTPPGLRTDTQYF. The DNA for the CDR3 is TGTGCCAGCACGCCACCGGGACTCCGCACAGATACGCAGTATTTT.

The V and J genes are TRBV5-6 and TRBJ1-2; D is ambiguous. The CDR3 is 14 residues long. The V and J ends lost 0 bases and 4 bases respectively, with 10 bases between them. Germline-derived CDR1 and CDR2 are SGHDT and YYEEEE. CDR3 sequence: CASSLARVAYGYTF. The CDR3 nucleotides are TGTGCCAGCAGCTTGGCTCGGGTTGCCTATGGCTACACCTTC.

The chain is built from TRBV5-6 and TRBJ1-6; 8 nucleotides agree with TRBD1. The junction had 10 bases not matched to a gene; V was cut back by 4 bases and J by 10 bases. The CDR3 sequence is 15 residues long. Germline assignment: CDR1 SGHDT and CDR2 YYEEEE. DNA of the CDR3: TGTGCCAGCAGCGTGGGGGCCAGGGGGCTATCACCCCTCCACTTT. Its protein product is CASSVGARGLSPLHF.

V is TRBV28 and J is TRBJ1-2; the match to TRBD1 covers 10 bases. Looked up from germline, CDR1 is MDHEN and CDR2 is SYDVKM. Trimming cost V 8 bases and J 3 bases; bases outside gene matches: 9. This CDR3 is built from 15 residues. The CDR3 region is CASQINGQGDYGYTF. In DNA, the CDR3 is TGTGCCAGCCAAATAAACGGACAGGGGGACTATGGCTACACCTTC.

This chain joins TRBV5-6 and TRBJ2-7, with TRBD1 as a possible D gene (6 bases). The CDR3 is 13 amino acids. Germline CDR1 and CDR2: SGHDT and YYEEEE. Trimming took 1 base from V and 4 from J, leaving 9 bases between them. The CDR3 coding sequence is TGTGCCAGCAGCTTGACGGACAGATACGAGCAGTACTTC. Protein product: CASSLTDRYEQYF.

The chain couples TRBV11-2 to TRBJ2-1, with TRBD1 identical over 12 bases. Trimming took 6 bases from V and 5 from J; bases not matched to a gene: 5. Germline CDR1 reads SGHAT; CDR2 reads FQNNGV. The length of the CDR3 is 15 residues. The CDR3 protein is CASSSRDRGHNEQFF. Written as DNA, the CDR3 is TGTGCCAGCAGTTCCCGGGACAGGGGGCACAATGAGCAGTTCTTC.

The gene calls are TRBV28 and TRBJ1-1; the D gene is possibly TRBD1 (6 bases). CDR3 size: 14 residues. V dropped 3 bases and J dropped 7 bases, with 15 bases sitting between them. Germline-derived CDR1 and CDR2 are MDHEN and SYDVKM. Here the CDR3 DNA reads TGTGCCAGCAGTTTCTCCTCGGGGGCGATTGAAGCTTTCTTT. Translated: CASSFSSGAIEAFF.

The rearrangement links TRBV19 to TRBJ1-2; TRBD1 aligns across 8 bases. The CDR3 runs 11 residues. Germline loops: CDR1 LNHDA, CDR2 SQIVND (reference sequence). Trimming took 8 bases from V and 6 from J; bases not matched to a gene: 2. CDR3 region: CASGQGHGYTF. As DNA, the CDR3 is TGTGCCAGTGGACAGGGCCATGGCTACACCTTC.

This clone was detected only once. The gene calls are TRBV12-3 or TRBV12-4 and TRBJ2-3; 8 bases map to TRBD2. The length of the CDR3 is 13 residues. With V trimmed by 6 bases and J by 1 base, 0 bases remained unmatched. DNA of the CDR3: TGTGCCAGCAGAGCGGGGGGCACAGATACGCAGTATTTT. Amino acids: CASRAGGTDTQYF.